Here is one T cell receptor (beta chain) with its context. Antigen unknown. The sample belongs to a study of early T cells in non-severe SARS-CoV-2 infection. Study details: Unpaired chains resulted from sequencing bulk RNA of unsorted whole blood. Findings and limits, study-wide: Database matching using VDJdb favored anti-spike CD8 responses, with private and CD4 specificities left missing.

This CDR3 has 13 residues. The V gene's germline CDR1 is DFQATT and CDR2 SNEGSKA (reference sequence). The V end was cut by 6 bases, the J end by 6 bases, with 18 bases between. Separate cDNA molecules each had unique molecular identifiers attached to them. MiXCR was run by TCRdb on the 5' RACE reads, yielding one entry per CDR3 protein. The profile shows tens of thousands of distinct CDR3 sequences, around a sixth of them singletons. Input material: whole blood. The receptor was derived from an adult who was a healthcare worker with PCR-confirmed SARS-CoV-2 infection or an uninfected control (not recorded which). The V gene is TRBV20-1, the J gene TRBJ2-7; the D gene is possibly TRBD1 (6 bases). CDR3 DNA: TGCAGTGCCTCGACAGGTTCCCCTACCGAGCAGTACTTC. Its protein is CSASTGSPTEQYF.